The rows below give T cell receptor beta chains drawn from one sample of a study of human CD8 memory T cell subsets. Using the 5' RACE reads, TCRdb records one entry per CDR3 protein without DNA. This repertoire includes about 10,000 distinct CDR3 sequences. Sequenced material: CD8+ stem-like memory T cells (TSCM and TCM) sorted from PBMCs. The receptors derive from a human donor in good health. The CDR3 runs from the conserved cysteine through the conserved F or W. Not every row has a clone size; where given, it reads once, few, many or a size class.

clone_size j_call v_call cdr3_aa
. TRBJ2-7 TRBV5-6 CASSLRPGLAGAEYEQYF
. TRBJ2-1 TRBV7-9 CASSLASGGPNEQFF
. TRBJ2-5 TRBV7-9 CASSLVGTKGLAGERQETQYF
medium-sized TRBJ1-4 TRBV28 CASSLLQGGKLFF
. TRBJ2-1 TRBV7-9 CASSLGLENDNEQFF
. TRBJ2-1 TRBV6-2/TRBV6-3 CASSYSRLAGDNEQFF
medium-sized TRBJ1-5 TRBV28 CASSLSGAPDQPQHF
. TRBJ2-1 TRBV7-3 CASSPRDRGPNEQFF
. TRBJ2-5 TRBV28 CASSFPLQETQYF
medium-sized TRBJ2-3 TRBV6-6 CASSYGSDTQYF
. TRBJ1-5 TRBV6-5 CASSLTGAGSGQPQHF
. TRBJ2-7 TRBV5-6 CASSSDLSYEQYF
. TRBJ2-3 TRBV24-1 CATSPDSSTDTQYF
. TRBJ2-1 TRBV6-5 CASSYSGQGAGEQFF
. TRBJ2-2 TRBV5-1 CASSSWDDTGELFF
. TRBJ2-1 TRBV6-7 CASIRHPCNEQFF
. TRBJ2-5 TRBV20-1 CSANTGQTQETQYF